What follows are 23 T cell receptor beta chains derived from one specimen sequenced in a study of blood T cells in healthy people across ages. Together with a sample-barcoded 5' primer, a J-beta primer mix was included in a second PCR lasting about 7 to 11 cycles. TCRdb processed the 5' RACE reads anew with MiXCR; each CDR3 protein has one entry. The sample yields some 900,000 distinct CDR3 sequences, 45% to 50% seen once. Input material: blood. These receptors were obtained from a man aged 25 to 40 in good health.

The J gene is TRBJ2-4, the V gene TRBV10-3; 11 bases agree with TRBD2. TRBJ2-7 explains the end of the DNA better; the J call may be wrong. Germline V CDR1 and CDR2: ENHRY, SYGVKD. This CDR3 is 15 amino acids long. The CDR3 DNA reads TGTGCCATCAGTGATGTAGTAGCGGGAGGGCTCGAGCAGTACTTC. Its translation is CAISDVVAGGLEQYF.

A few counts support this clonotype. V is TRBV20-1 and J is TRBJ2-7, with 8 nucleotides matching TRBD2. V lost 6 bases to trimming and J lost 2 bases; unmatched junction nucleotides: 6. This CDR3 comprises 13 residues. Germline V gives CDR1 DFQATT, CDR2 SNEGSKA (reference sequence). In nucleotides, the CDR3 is TGCAGTGCGCCGCGGGGGGTTACCTACGAGCAGTACTTC. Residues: CSAPRGVTYEQYF.

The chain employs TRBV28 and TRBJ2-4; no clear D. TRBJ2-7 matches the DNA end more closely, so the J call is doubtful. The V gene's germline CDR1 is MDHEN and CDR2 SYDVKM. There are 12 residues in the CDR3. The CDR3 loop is CASSPKRYEQYF. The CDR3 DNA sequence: TGTGCCAGCAGTCCGAAGAGATACGAGCAGTACTTC.

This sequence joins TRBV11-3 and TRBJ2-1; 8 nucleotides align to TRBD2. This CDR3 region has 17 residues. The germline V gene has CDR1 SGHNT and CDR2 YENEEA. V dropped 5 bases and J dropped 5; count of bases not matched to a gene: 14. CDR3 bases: TGTGCCAGCAGCCCGCAACTAGCGGCCCCAGGGAACAATGAGCAGTTCTTC. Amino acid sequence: CASSPQLAAPGNNEQFF.

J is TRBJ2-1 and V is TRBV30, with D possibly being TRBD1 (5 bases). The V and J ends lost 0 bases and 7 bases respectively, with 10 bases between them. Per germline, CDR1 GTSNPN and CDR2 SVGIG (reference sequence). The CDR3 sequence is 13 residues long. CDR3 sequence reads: CAWSVHRGNEQFF. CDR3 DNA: TGTGCCTGGAGTGTCCATAGGGGAAATGAGCAGTTCTTC.

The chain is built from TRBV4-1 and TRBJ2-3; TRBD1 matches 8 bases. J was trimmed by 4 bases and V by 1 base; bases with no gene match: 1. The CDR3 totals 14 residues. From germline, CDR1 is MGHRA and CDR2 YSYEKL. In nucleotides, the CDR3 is TGCGCCAGCAGCCAAGGCAGGGGGCCAGATACGCAGTATTTT. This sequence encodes CASSQGRGPDTQYF.

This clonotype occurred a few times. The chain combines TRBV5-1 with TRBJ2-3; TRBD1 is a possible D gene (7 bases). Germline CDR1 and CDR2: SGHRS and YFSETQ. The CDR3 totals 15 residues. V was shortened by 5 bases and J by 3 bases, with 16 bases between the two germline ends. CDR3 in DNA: TGCGCCAGCAGGGACTACAGGGGAGCAACAGATACGCAGTATTTT. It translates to CASRDYRGATDTQYF.

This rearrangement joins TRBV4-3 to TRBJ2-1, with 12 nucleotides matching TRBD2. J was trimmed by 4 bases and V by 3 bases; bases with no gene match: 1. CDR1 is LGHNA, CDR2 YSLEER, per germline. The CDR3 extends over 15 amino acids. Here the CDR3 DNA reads TGCGCCAGCAGCCACACTAGCGGGGGGTACAATGAGCAGTTCTTC. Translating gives CASSHTSGGYNEQFF.

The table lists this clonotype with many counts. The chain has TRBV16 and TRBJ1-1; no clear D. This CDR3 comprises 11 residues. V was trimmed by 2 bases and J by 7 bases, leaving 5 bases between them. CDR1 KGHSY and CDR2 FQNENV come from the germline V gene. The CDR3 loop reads CASSQRGEAFF. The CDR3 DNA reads TGTGCCAGCAGCCAACGGGGTGAAGCTTTCTTT.

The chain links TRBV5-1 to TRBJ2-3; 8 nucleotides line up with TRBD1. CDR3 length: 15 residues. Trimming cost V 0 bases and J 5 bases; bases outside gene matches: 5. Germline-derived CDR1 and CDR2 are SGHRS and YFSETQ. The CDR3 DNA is TGCGCCAGCAGCTTGGGGACAGGGAGGAGAGATACGCAGTATTTT. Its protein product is CASSLGTGRRDTQYF.

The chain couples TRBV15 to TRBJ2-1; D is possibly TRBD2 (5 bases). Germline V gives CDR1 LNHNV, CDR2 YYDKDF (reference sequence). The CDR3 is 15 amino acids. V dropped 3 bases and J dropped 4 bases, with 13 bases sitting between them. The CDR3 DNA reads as TGTGCCACCAGCAGCGTCGGGGTTGAGTACAATGAGCAGTTCTTC. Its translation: CATSSVGVEYNEQFF.

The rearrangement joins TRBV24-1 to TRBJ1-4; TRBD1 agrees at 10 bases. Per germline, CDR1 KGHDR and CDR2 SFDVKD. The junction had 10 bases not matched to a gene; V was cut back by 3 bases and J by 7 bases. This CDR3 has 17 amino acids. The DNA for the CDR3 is TGTGCCACCAGTGATGGGGGACAGGGGCGAGTCGGTGAAAAACTGTTTTTT. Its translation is CATSDGGQGRVGEKLFF.

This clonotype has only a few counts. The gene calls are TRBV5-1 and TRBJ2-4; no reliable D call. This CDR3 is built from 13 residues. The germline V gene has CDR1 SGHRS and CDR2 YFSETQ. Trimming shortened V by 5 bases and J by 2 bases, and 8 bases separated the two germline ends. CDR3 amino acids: CASRAPPKNIQYF. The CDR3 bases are TGCGCCAGCAGGGCCCCGCCCAAAAACATTCAGTACTTC.

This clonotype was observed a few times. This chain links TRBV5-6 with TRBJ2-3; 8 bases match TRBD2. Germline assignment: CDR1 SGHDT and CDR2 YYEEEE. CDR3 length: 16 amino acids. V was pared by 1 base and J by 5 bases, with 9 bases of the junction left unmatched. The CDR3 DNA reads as TGTGCCAGCAGCTTGTTTCCAGCGGGGGTTGAAGATACGCAGTATTTT. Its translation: CASSLFPAGVEDTQYF. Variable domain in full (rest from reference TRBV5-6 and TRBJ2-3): DAGVTQSPTHLIKTRGQQVTLRCSPKSGHDTVSWYQQALGQGPQFIFQYYEEEERQRGNFPDRFSGHQFPNYSSELNVNALLLGDSALYLCASSLFPAGVEDTQYFGPGTRLTVL.

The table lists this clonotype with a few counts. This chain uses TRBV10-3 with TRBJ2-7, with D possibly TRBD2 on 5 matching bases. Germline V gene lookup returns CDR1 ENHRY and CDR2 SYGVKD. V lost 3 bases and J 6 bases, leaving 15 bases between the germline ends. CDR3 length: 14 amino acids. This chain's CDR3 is CAISDGGVRGEQYF. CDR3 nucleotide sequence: TGTGCCATCAGTGATGGAGGTGTTCGGGGCGAGCAGTACTTC.

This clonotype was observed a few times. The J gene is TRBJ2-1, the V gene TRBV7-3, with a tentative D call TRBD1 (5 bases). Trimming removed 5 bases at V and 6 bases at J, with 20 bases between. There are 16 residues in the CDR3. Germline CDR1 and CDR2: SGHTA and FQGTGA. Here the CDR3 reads CASSLQTGLGPNEQFF. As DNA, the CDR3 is TGTGCCAGCAGCCTACAAACAGGTCTGGGGCCCAATGAGCAGTTCTTC.

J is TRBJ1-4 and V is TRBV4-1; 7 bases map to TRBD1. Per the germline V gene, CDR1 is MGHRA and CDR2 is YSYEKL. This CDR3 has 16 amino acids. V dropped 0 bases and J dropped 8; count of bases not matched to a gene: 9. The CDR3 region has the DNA TGCGCCAGCAGCCAAGATAGGCCGGCAGGGGGAGAAAAACTGTTTTTT. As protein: CASSQDRPAGGEKLFF.

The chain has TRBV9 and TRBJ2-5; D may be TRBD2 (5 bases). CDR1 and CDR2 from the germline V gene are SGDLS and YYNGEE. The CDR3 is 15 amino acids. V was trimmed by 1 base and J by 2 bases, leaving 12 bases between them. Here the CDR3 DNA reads TGTGCCAGCAGCGTATCACCCGGGGTACAAGAGACCCAGTACTTC. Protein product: CASSVSPGVQETQYF. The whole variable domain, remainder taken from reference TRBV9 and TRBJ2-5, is DSGVTQTPKHLITATGQRVTLRCSPRSGDLSVYWYQQSLDQGLQFLIQYYNGEERAKGNILERFSAQQFPDLHSELNLSSLELGDSALYFCASSVSPGVQETQYFGPGTRLLVL.

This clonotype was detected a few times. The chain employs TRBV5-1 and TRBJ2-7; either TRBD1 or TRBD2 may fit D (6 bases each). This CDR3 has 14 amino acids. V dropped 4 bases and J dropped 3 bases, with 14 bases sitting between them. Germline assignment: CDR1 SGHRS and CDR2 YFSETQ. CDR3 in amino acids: CASSVEGGYYEQYF. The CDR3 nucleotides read TGCGCCAGCAGCGTGGAGGGGGGTTACTACGAGCAGTACTTC.

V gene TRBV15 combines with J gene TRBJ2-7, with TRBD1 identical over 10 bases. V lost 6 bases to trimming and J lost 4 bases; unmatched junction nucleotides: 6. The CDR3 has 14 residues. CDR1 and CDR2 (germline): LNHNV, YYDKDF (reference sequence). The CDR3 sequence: CATSSGQGKYEQYF. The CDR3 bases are TGTGCCACCAGTTCGGGACAGGGGAAATACGAGCAGTACTTC. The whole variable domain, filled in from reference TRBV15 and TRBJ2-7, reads DAMVIQNPRYQVTQFGKPVTLSCSQTLNHNVMYWYQQKSSQAPKLLFHYYDKDFNNEADTPDNFQSRRPNTSFCFLDIRSPGLGDTAMYLCATSSGQGKYEQYFGPGTRLTVT.

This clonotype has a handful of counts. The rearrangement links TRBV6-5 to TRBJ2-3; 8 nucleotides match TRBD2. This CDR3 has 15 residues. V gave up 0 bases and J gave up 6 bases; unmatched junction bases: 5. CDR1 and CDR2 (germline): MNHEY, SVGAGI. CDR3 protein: CASSYSGTSADTQYF. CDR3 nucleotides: TGTGCCAGCAGTTACTCGGGGACTAGTGCGGATACGCAGTATTTT.

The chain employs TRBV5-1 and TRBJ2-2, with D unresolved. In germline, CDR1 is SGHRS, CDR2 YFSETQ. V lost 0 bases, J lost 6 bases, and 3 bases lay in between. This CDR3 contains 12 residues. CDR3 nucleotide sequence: TGCGCCAGCAGCTTGGTCCCCGGGGAGCTGTTTTTT. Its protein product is CASSLVPGELFF.

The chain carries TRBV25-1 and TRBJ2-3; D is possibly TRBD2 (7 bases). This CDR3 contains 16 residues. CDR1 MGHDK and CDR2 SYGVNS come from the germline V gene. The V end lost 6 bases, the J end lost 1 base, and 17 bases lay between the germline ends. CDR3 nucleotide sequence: TGTGCCAGCAGGCCCCGGGGGCGGGGGCGCACAGATACGCAGTATTTT. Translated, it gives CASRPRGRGRTDTQYF.